Listed here is a single TCR beta chain. Original processing methods: Reference gene primers were amplified, and this amplification served to estimate nucleated cell counts. Sequenced by immunoSEQ multiplex PCR; TCRdb stores in-frame clones only, minus some. V and J calls and clone size are copied from that table; D and trimming were computed from the DNA. Found here are under 200,000 clones, approximately 90% of them singletons; the top ten hold 20% to 25%. This CDR3 comprises 17 residues. Germline lookup yields CDR1 SEHNR and CDR2 FQNEAQ (reference sequence). V lost 4 bases to trimming and J lost 2 bases, with 18 bases between them. This sample is part of a study of blood T cell repertoires in COVID-19. Study as a whole: COVID-19 samples collected from the United States, Italy and Spain covered acute and convalescent phases. Nucleic acid was either cDNA or gDNA, and it came from T cells, B-cell-depleted T cells, or PBMCs.

Material for sequencing was peripheral blood. The genes are TRBV7-9 and TRBJ1-5, with D perhaps matching TRBD1 (6 bases). The sequence was collected from a man in his 60s with active or convalescent COVID-19. The CDR3 reads CASSSSTGRVGNQPQHF. CDR3 in DNA: TGTGCCAGCAGCTCATCAACAGGGAGGGTTGGCAATCAGCCCCAGCATTTT.